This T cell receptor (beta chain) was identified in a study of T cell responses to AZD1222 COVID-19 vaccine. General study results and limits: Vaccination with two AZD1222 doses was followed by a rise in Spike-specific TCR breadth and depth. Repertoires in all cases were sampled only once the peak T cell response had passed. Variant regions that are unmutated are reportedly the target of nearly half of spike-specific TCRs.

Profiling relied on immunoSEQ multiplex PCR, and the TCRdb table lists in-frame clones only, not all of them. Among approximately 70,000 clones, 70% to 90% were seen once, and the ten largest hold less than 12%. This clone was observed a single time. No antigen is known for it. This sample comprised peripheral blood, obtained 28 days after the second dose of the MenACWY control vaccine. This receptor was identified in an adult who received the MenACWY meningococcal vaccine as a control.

CDR3: CASSGYGLADAYEQYF. The CDR3 DNA is TGTGCCAGCAGTGGTTACGGACTAGCGGATGCCTACGAGCAGTACTTC. This chain uses TRBV6-1 with TRBJ2-7, with 10 bases matching TRBD2. The CDR3 loop spans 16 amino acids. V shed 4 bases and J 2 bases; nucleotides not matched to a gene: 8. The germline CDR1 and CDR2 sequences are MNHNS and SASEGT.